The rows below give T cell receptor beta chains drawn from one sample of a study of T cells in Graves' hyperthyroidism and ophthalmopathy. TCRdb re-derived calls from the multiplex PCR reads in MiXCR, one entry per CDR3 protein. The data show hundreds of thousands of distinct CDR3 sequences, with 14% seen just once and around 13% held by the top ten. Sequencing was performed on blood. These receptors came from a woman aged 40 to 49 with Graves' hyperthyroidism. CDR3s include the opening cysteine and the closing phenylalanine or tryptophan. The D gene is left open where the match is weak. Only some rows state a clone size, as once, few, many or a class for expanded clones.

v_call,clone_size,d_call,j_call,cdr3_nt,cdr3_aa
TRBV28,many,NA,TRBJ2-7,TGTGCCAGCAGTTACAGACAGGTTATCGGCTTCGAGCAGTACTTC,CASSYRQVIGFEQYF
TRBV6-1,once,NA,TRBJ1-2,TGTGCCAGCAATCGAGGGCGCTATGGCTACACCTTC,CASNRGRYGYTF
TRBV12-3/TRBV12-4,many,NA,TRBJ2-3,TGTGCCAGCAGCTTTAAGGGTAGCACAGATACGCAGTATTTT,CASSFKGSTDTQYF
TRBV12-3/TRBV12-4,many,TRBD2,TRBJ2-7,TGTGCCAGCAGTTTAACTAGCGGAGGGTCCCACGAGCAGTACTTC,CASSLTSGGSHEQYF
TRBV6-1,few,NA,TRBJ1-1,TGTGCCAGCAGCCAACAGGGCGCCACTGAAGCTTTCTTT,CASSQQGATEAFF
TRBV12-3/TRBV12-4,many,NA,TRBJ1-1,TGTGCCAGCAGAGCCTTAACGGCGAACACTGAAGCTTTCTTT,CASRALTANTEAFF
TRBV20-1,once,NA,TRBJ1-5,TGCAGTGCTAGGGCGGCATACTATAGCAATCAGCCCCAGCATTTT,CSARAAYYSNQPQHF
TRBV6-2/TRBV6-3,many,TRBD2,TRBJ2-7,TGTGCCAGCAGACCCCCGGGACTAGCGGTGCGATCCTACGAGCAGTACTTC,CASRPPGLAVRSYEQYF
TRBV7-8,few,NA,TRBJ1-5,TGTGCCAGCAGCCCCCGGGCTATCGGGGGTCAGCCCCAGCATTTT,CASSPRAIGGQPQHF
TRBV20-1,few,NA,TRBJ1-1,TGCAGTGCTAAACCCACGGGGGTGATAAACACTGAAGCTTTCTTT,CSAKPTGVINTEAFF
TRBV7-9,many,TRBD1,TRBJ2-1,TGTGCCAGCAGCTTTTCCGGGACAGGGGGTGCCAATGAGCAGTTCTTC,CASSFSGTGGANEQFF
TRBV7-9,NA,TRBD1,TRBJ2-1,TGTGCCAGCAGCTCCAACAGGGGCGGCTCCTACAATGAGCAGTTCTTC,CASSSNRGGSYNEQFF